Listed below are T cell receptor beta chains from one sample, sequenced in a study of control samples from healthy donors and cancer patients. Assay: immunoSEQ multiplex PCR; the TCRdb copy retains only in-frame clones and omits some. The repertoire table contains about 200,000 clones. Sequenced: blood. All receptors come from a woman aged 25 to 45 in good health. CDR3s include the opening cysteine and the closing phenylalanine or tryptophan. The D gene is left open where the match is weak. Clone size is shown for a subset of rows, as once, few, many or a class of expanded clone.

-	TRBJ2-7	-	TRBV6-1	TGTGCCAGCAGTGAAGGGTCAGGGGACCTCGAGCAGTACTTC	CASSEGSGDLEQYF
TRBD1	TRBJ1-2	-	TRBV28	TGTGCCAGCAGTTTAGGTTCTGGTGTACAGGGGGCTGCGGACTATGGCTACACCTTC	CASSLGSGVQGAADYGYTF
TRBD1	TRBJ1-5	-	TRBV6-6	TGTGCCACCAGACTCGGCAGGGGGGTTTACAATCAGCCCCAGCATTTT	CATRLGRGVYNQPQHF
TRBD2	TRBJ2-5	-	TRBV7-9	TGTGCCGGCTGGACTAGCGGACAAGAGACCCAGTACTTC	CAGWTSGQETQYF
-	TRBJ1-2	-	TRBV6-7	TGTGCCAGCAGTAGCCTAGTACCGTCCTATGGCTACACCTTC	CASSSLVPSYGYTF
TRBD1	TRBJ1-5	-	TRBV4-1	TGCGCCAGCAGCCAAGGGGACAGGGCTTATAATCAGCCCCAGCATTTT	CASSQGDRAYNQPQHF
-	TRBJ2-7	-	TRBV4-2	TGTGCCAGCAGCCAAGACGGAGTATCTTATAACGAGCAGTACTTC	CASSQDGVSYNEQYF
-	TRBJ1-6	-	TRBV12-3/TRBV12-4	TGTGCCAGCAGTTTAGCGGGCGGTTCACCCCTCCACTTT	CASSLAGGSPLHF
-	TRBJ1-5	-	TRBV7-9	TGTGCCAGCAGCTTGGACGGCTACAGGGGCAATCAGCCCCAGCATTTT	CASSLDGYRGNQPQHF
-	TRBJ1-2	-	TRBV7-9	TGTGCCAGCAGCTTAGGGGATGGCTACACCTTC	CASSLGDGYTF
-	TRBJ2-7	-	TRBV20-1	TGCAGTGCTAGTCGCGACCTCTACGAGCAGTACTTC	CSASRDLYEQYF
-	TRBJ1-3	-	TRBV19	TGTGCCAGTAGTATAGTTGAAGTAGAGGACTCTGGAAACACCATATATTTT	CASSIVEVEDSGNTIYF
-	TRBJ2-7	-	TRBV6-6	TGTGCCAGCAGTTACGACGGGTTCTACGAGCAGTACTTC	CASSYDGFYEQYF
TRBD2	TRBJ2-5	-	TRBV4-3	TGCGCCAGCAGCCCTCGCGGGGGGGGTAGAGAGACCCAGTACTTC	CASSPRGGGRETQYF
TRBD2	TRBJ2-1	-	TRBV5-1	TGCGCCAGCAGCTCTAGCGGGGGGTACAATGAGCAGTTCTTC	CASSSSGGYNEQFF
-	TRBJ2-1	-	TRBV24-1	TGTGCCACCAGGGGTTCTTTTGCCTACAATGAGCAGTTCTTC	CATRGSFAYNEQFF
TRBD1	TRBJ1-4	-	TRBV4-3	TGCGCCAGCAGCCAAGGGACAGGGGATGAAAAACTGTTTTTT	CASSQGTGDEKLFF
-	TRBJ2-7	-	TRBV11-2	TGTGCCAGCAGCTTATCACAGGTCCAGCAGTACTTC	CASSLSQVQQYF
-	TRBJ1-1	-	TRBV6-5	TGTGCCAGCAGTTACTCGTCGCGACACCCTGAAGCTTTCTTT	CASSYSSRHPEAFF
TRBD1	TRBJ1-1	-	TRBV6-2/TRBV6-3	TGTGCCAGCAGTTTTGGACAGGGGCCTTTCTTT	CASSFGQGPFF
TRBD1	TRBJ1-1	-	TRBV24-1	TGTGCCACCAGTGATCCCGACAGGGCCACTGAAGCTTTCTTT	CATSDPDRATEAFF
-	TRBJ1-1	-	TRBV5-1	TGCGCCAGCAGCTTGGGTCAGTGGAACACTGAAGCTTTCTTT	CASSLGQWNTEAFF
-	TRBJ1-6	-	TRBV5-8	TGTGCCAGCAGCCTTCCGAGCTCCTATAATTCACCCCTCCACTTT	CASSLPSSYNSPLHF
-	TRBJ1-4	-	TRBV3-1/TRBV3-2	TGTGCCAGCAGGAGGCGGAATGAAAAACTGTTTTTT	CASRRRNEKLFF
-	TRBJ1-4	-	TRBV28	TGTGCCAGCTCACCCGGGAACTTTAATGAAAAACTGTTTTTT	CASSPGNFNEKLFF
-	TRBJ2-7	-	TRBV4-1	TGCGCCAGCAGCCAACCCCAGGGAAGGGTCTACGAGCAGTACTTC	CASSQPQGRVYEQYF
-	TRBJ1-2	-	TRBV18	TGTGCCAGCTCGGCGGAGCGGGAAGGCGGCTACACCTTC	CASSAEREGGYTF
-	TRBJ1-1	-	TRBV28	TGTGCCAGCAGTTTCGGGAGCACTGAAGCTTTCTTT	CASSFGSTEAFF
-	TRBJ1-6	-	TRBV9	TGTGCCAGCAGCTCAAATTCACCCCTCCACTTT	CASSSNSPLHF
-	TRBJ2-7	-	TRBV3-1/TRBV3-2	TGTGCCAGCAGCCAAGAGGGCAGCAGTTACGAGCAGTACTTC	CASSQEGSSYEQYF
-	TRBJ2-6	-	TRBV4-3	TGCGCCAGCAGCCAAGATGCCGTTCCTGGGGCCAACGTCCTGACTTTC	CASSQDAVPGANVLTF
-	TRBJ1-4	-	TRBV6-5	TGTGCCAGCAGTTACTTAGGGACCGGGGGCCAGGAAAAACTGTTTTTT	CASSYLGTGGQEKLFF
-	TRBJ2-7	-	TRBV6-5	TGTGCCAGCAGTATGACAGATAAGAGGAACGAGCAGTACTTC	CASSMTDKRNEQYF
TRBD1	TRBJ2-5	-	TRBV3-1/TRBV3-2	TGTGCCAGCAGCCTCGGACAGGGAGTCCAAGAGACCCAGTACTTC	CASSLGQGVQETQYF
TRBD1	TRBJ1-2	-	TRBV6-5	TGTGCCAGCAGCGACAGGGGATCGGACTATGGCTACACCTTC	CASSDRGSDYGYTF
-	TRBJ2-1	-	TRBV6-5	TGTGCCAGCAGCCCGGGGGTGGGCGACAATGAGCAGTTCTTC	CASSPGVGDNEQFF
-	TRBJ2-2	-	TRBV4-1	TGCGCCAGCAGCCTCCACGTGTGGGCCGGGGAGCTGTTTTTT	CASSLHVWAGELFF
-	TRBJ1-1	-	TRBV28	TGTGCCAGCAGCAAAGGGGAGAACACTGAAGCTTTCTTT	CASSKGENTEAFF
-	TRBJ2-1	-	TRBV2	TGTGCCAGCAGTGAAGCGCTTCTGAGGGGTCCTAAGGATGAGCAGTTCTTC	CASSEALLRGPKDEQFF
TRBD2	TRBJ2-3	-	TRBV3-1/TRBV3-2	TGTGCCAGCAGCCAAGAACGGGGGGGCACAGATACGCAGTATTTT	CASSQERGGTDTQYF
-	TRBJ1-1	-	TRBV19	TGTGCCAGTACAGGGGCCGGAGAAGCTTTCTTT	CASTGAGEAFF
-	TRBJ1-2	-	TRBV15	TGTGCCACCAGCAGAGATAATGCAGCTGGCTACACCTTC	CATSRDNAAGYTF
-	TRBJ1-2	-	TRBV19	TGTGCCAGTAGTATACCGGGGGCACGGTATGGCTACACCTTC	CASSIPGARYGYTF
TRBD2	TRBJ2-1	-	TRBV5-6	TGTGCCAGCAGCTCAAAGCGGGGACTTTCCCTCTACAATGAGCAGTTCTTC	CASSSKRGLSLYNEQFF
-	TRBJ2-1	-	TRBV30	TGTGCCTGGCAACAGAATTACCTCTACAATGAGCAGTTCTTC	CAWQQNYLYNEQFF
-	TRBJ2-1	-	TRBV25-1	TGTGCCAGCAGCCCGGGACGGACATACAATGAGCAGTTCTTC	CASSPGRTYNEQFF
TRBD1	TRBJ1-4	-	TRBV6-4	TGTGCCAGAGACCACGACAGGGATGAAAAACTGTTTTTT	CARDHDRDEKLFF
-	TRBJ1-3	medium-sized	TRBV6-1	TGTGCCAGCAGTGAAGCAATAGGGACTGGAAACACCATATATTTT	CASSEAIGTGNTIYF
-	TRBJ1-1	-	TRBV18	TGTGCCAGCTCACGTGCAGCGAACACTGAAGCTTTCTTT	CASSRAANTEAFF
-	TRBJ1-6	-	TRBV6-5	TGTGCCAGCTCATACGGTAGTAATTCACCCCTCCACTTT	CASSYGSNSPLHF
TRBD1	TRBJ2-6	-	TRBV5-8	TGTGCCAGCAGGCCAACAGGGGCTGGGGCCAACGTCCTGACTTTC	CASRPTGAGANVLTF
TRBD2	TRBJ2-1	-	TRBV29-1	TGCAGCGTCGCCACTGCCCTAGCGGGGGGCGATGAGCAGTTCTTC	CSVATALAGGDEQFF
-	TRBJ1-2	-	TRBV7-9	TGTGCCAGCAGCTTTAGGTTCGGGGAGGATGGCTACACCTTC	CASSFRFGEDGYTF
TRBD2	TRBJ2-1	-	TRBV5-1	TGCGCCAGCAGCTTCCTTAGCGGGGGGAACTCCTACAATGAGCAGTTCTTC	CASSFLSGGNSYNEQFF
-	TRBJ2-1	-	TRBV5-1	TGCGCCAGCAGCGGGACGCAGCCCATAAACAATGAGCAGTTCTTC	CASSGTQPINNEQFF
-	TRBJ1-1	-	TRBV2	TGTGCCAGCAAGCGTCAGAGTGAAGCTTTCTTT	CASKRQSEAFF
TRBD1	TRBJ2-7	-	TRBV5-4	TGTGCCAGCAGCCCGGGGACAGGGGCCTCCTACGAGCAGTACTTC	CASSPGTGASYEQYF